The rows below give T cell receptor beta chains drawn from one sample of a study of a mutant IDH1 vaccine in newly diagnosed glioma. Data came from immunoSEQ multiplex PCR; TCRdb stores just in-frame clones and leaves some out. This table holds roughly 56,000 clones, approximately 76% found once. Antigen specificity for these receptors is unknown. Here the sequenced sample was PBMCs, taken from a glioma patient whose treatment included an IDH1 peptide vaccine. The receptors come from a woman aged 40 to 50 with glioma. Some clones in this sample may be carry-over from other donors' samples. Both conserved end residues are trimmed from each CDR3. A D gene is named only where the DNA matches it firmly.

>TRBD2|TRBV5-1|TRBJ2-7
ASSFLAGASSYEQY
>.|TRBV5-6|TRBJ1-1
ASSPPRTRLGAEAF
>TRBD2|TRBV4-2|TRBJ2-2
ASKGTSGGGTGELF
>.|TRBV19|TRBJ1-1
ASHIGAGVNTEAF
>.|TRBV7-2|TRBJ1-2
ASSSRQALYGYT
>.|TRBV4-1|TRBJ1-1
ASSQGFGGRTEAF
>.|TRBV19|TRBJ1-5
ASSIGGFQPQH
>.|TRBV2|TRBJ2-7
ASSGRTTYEQY
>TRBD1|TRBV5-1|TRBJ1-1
ASSQDRGNTEAF
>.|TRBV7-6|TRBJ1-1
ASSAYRVRITEAF
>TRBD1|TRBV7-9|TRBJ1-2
ASSLSRPGGHGYT
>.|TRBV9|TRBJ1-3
ASSLTGAGNTIY
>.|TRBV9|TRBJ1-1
ASSVGGAWTEAF
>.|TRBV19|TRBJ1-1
ASTLWGSDTEAF
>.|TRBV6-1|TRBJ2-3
ASSEGWVGADTQY
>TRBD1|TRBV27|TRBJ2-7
ASSLIPTGGDYEQY
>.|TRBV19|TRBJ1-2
ASSVDRRGVYGYT
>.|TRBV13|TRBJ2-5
ASSLLETQY
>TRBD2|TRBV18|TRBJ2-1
ASSPPPSGGNYNEQF
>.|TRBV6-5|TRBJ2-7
ASRLGWAGEQY
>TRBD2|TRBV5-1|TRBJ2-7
ASSAHIHFSGGRLYEQY
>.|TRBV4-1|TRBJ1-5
ASSQGGVQPQH
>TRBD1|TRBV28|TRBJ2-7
ASSRTGVYEQY
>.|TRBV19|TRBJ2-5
ASSNTQATQY
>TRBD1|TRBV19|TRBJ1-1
ASRGSGGNTEAF
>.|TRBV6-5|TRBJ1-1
ASTSSREAF
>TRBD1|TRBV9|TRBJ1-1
ASSVATGQGQAAF
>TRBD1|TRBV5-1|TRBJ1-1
ASSLDSLQGRGGEAF
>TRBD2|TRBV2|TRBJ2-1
ASSELAGVVGEQF